These 30 T cell receptor beta chains came from one sample sequenced in a study of blood T cell repertoires in COVID-19. Measured with immunoSEQ multiplex PCR; TCRdb has only the in-frame clones, and not every one. The profile shows around 420,000 clones, around 90% of them singletons. The specimen sequenced was PBMCs or T cells enriched from blood (not recorded which). These receptor sequences come from a woman aged 35 to 49 with acute COVID-19.

The chain links TRBV10-3 to TRBJ1-1, with D unclear. V lost 5 bases and J 12 bases, leaving 16 bases between the germline ends. Germline assignment: CDR1 ENHRY and CDR2 SYGVKD. The CDR3 spans 12 residues. The CDR3 loop is CAISSDSFKSFF. Here the CDR3 DNA reads TGTGCCATCAGTTCGGACTCATTTAAGTCTTTCTTT.

This sequence joins TRBV2 and TRBJ2-7; TRBD1 might be the D (5 bases). Germline-derived CDR1 and CDR2 are SNHLY and FYNNEI. V lost 1 base to trimming and J lost 6 bases, with 16 bases between them. This CDR3 has 15 amino acids. In DNA, the CDR3 is TGTGCCAGCAGTGAAGGCCCCGCAGGGCGGAGCGAGCAGTACTTC. Residues: CASSEGPAGRSEQYF.

The chain couples TRBV2 to TRBJ1-1, with 8 positions matching TRBD1. Germline CDR1 is SNHLY and CDR2 is FYNNEI. V shed 6 bases, J shed 5 bases, and the junction held 11 bases outside the gene matches. This CDR3 spans 15 amino acids. CDR3 sequence reads: CASRAGGGLGTEAFF. The CDR3 DNA reads TGTGCCAGCAGAGCAGGGGGCGGGCTGGGGACTGAAGCTTTCTTT.

J is TRBJ2-7 and V is TRBV19; 7 bases map to TRBD1. The junction had 8 bases not matched to a gene; V was cut back by 5 bases and J by 4 bases. In germline, CDR1 is LNHDA, CDR2 SQIVND (reference sequence). This CDR3 region has 14 residues. The CDR3 nucleotides read TGTGCCAGTAGTCTCCGAAAACAGGGGTACGAGCAGTACTTC. It translates to CASSLRKQGYEQYF.

This clone was seen only a few times. The chain recombines TRBV7-9 with TRBJ1-1; TRBD1 matches 10 bases. CDR3 size: 16 residues. CDR1 is SEHNR, CDR2 FQNEAQ, per germline (reference sequence). J gave up 3 bases and V 5 bases, and 9 bases lay outside the gene matches. CDR3 sequence: CASSGGGTGADTEAFF. DNA of the CDR3: TGTGCCAGCAGCGGCGGAGGGACAGGGGCGGACACTGAAGCTTTCTTT.

The chain combines TRBV19 with TRBJ1-1; 7 bases match TRBD1. The germline CDR1 and CDR2 sequences are LNHDA and SQIVND (reference sequence). This CDR3 contains 16 residues. Trimming took 6 bases from V and 3 from J; bases not matched to a gene: 13. CDR3 loop: CASSPRQGGRDTEAFF. As DNA, the CDR3 is TGTGCCAGTAGCCCAAGACAGGGCGGTAGGGACACTGAAGCTTTCTTT.

In this sample, this clone turned up a few times. The chain combines TRBV7-2 with TRBJ2-7; maybe TRBD2 (6 bases). Germline V gene lookup returns CDR1 SGHTA and CDR2 FQGNSA. This CDR3 region has 17 residues. Trimming left V 1 base short and J 4 bases short, with 20 bases between. The CDR3 region has the DNA TGTGCCAGCAGCTTAGGCCCGCGGGGCCCAGTCAATTACGAGCAGTACTTC. Translated: CASSLGPRGPVNYEQYF.

This chain joins TRBV18 and TRBJ2-3, with D possibly TRBD2 on 7 matching bases. V dropped 6 bases and J dropped 1 base, with 20 bases sitting between them. The germline V gene encodes CDR1 KGHSH and CDR2 LQKENI. This CDR3 has 17 residues. Written as DNA, the CDR3 is TGTGCCAGCTCTCCCGCCTGGGGGGGCCTTGGCACAGATACGCAGTATTTT. Translated: CASSPAWGGLGTDTQYF.

V and J are TRBV27 and TRBJ1-6, with 9 positions matching TRBD1. The CDR3 totals 16 residues. CDR1 is MNHEY and CDR2 is SMNVEV in the germline V gene (reference sequence). V lost 7 bases and J lost 6; bases outside the gene matches: 10. CDR3 nucleotide sequence: TGTGCCAGCACCCTGACAGGGGGTTACTCTAATTCACCCCTCCACTTT. Amino acid sequence: CASTLTGGYSNSPLHF.

The rearrangement joins TRBV2 to TRBJ1-3; the D is unclear. V dropped 7 bases and J dropped 0 bases, with 10 bases sitting between them. In germline, CDR1 is SNHLY, CDR2 FYNNEI. This CDR3 has 14 amino acids. The CDR3 sequence: CASKISSSGNTIYF. The CDR3 DNA follows: TGTGCCAGCAAAATTTCCAGCTCTGGAAACACCATATATTTT.

V gene TRBV5-1 combines with J gene TRBJ2-7; TRBD1 matches at 7 bases. The germline CDR1 and CDR2 sequences are SGHRS and YFSETQ. J lost 7 bases, V lost 7 bases, and 14 bases had no gene match. CDR3 size: 14 residues. The CDR3 sequence: CASAPNAGGEEQYF. CDR3 sequence (DNA): TGCGCCAGCGCCCCTAACGCAGGGGGAGAGGAGCAGTACTTC.

The J gene is TRBJ2-3, the V gene TRBV11-3; a possible D gene is TRBD1 (6 bases). CDR1 and CDR2 (germline): SGHNT, YENEEA. V shed 5 bases and J shed 3 bases, with 18 bases lying between them. The CDR3 extends over 16 amino acids. The CDR3 DNA reads as TGTGCCAGCAGCAACTCCAGGGGATACGGTACAGATACGCAGTATTTT. It encodes CASSNSRGYGTDTQYF.

This chain links TRBV27 with TRBJ1-2; D is uncertain. V lost 1 base and J 1 base, leaving 10 bases between the germline ends. CDR1 and CDR2 from the germline V gene are MNHEY and SMNVEV (reference sequence). CDR3 length equals 15 residues. The CDR3 coding sequence is TGTGCCAGCAGTTTATTAGGGAGCCGTAACTATGGCTACACCTTC. Protein: CASSLLGSRNYGYTF.

This clone has only a few counts. The V and J genes are TRBV5-4 and TRBJ2-7; TRBD2 matches at 7 bases. J was trimmed by 3 bases and V by 0 bases; bases with no gene match: 6. Germline values: CDR1 SGHNT, CDR2 YYREEE (reference sequence). The CDR3 totals 15 residues. The CDR3 protein is CASSLGLAEIYEQYF. CDR3 nucleotides: TGTGCCAGCAGCTTGGGGCTAGCGGAGATCTACGAGCAGTACTTC. The variable domain in full, with the rest retrieved from reference TRBV5-4 and TRBJ2-7, is ETGVTQSPTHLIKTRGQQVTLRCSSQSGHNTVSWYQQALGQGPQFIFQYYREEENGRGNFPPRFSGLQFPNYSSELNVNALELDDSALYLCASSLGLAEIYEQYFGPGTRLTVT.

A single count supports this clone. This chain joins TRBV3-1 (or the pseudogene TRBV3-2) and TRBJ2-3; the match to TRBD2 covers 8 bases. Germline CDR1 LGHDT, CDR2 YNNKEL (reference sequence). With V trimmed by 0 bases and J by 1 base, 3 bases remained unmatched. This CDR3 comprises 16 residues. The CDR3 DNA reads TGTGCCAGCAGCCAAGAGGATAGCGGGGGCACAGATACGCAGTATTTT. Amino acid sequence: CASSQEDSGGTDTQYF.

This chain uses TRBV15 with TRBJ1-4; the D gene is possibly TRBD1 (5 bases). V was clipped by 1 base and J by 6 bases, with 12 bases between them. Germline assignment: CDR1 LNHNV and CDR2 YYDKDF (reference sequence). This CDR3 is built from 15 residues. In DNA, the CDR3 is TGTGCCACCAGCAGAGGGGCCGGGGGATATGAAAAACTGTTTTTT. It codes for CATSRGAGGYEKLFF. Combining the CDR3 with reference TRBV15 and TRBJ1-4 gives the whole variable domain DAMVIQNPRYQVTQFGKPVTLSCSQTLNHNVMYWYQQKSSQAPKLLFHYYDKDFNNEADTPDNFQSRRPNTSFCFLDIRSPGLGDTAMYLCATSRGAGGYEKLFFGSGTQLSVL.

The chain has TRBV19 and TRBJ1-6, with a weak D call TRBD1 (6 bases). V shed 4 bases and J shed 8 bases, with 15 bases lying between them. The CDR3 consists of 15 residues. Germline-derived CDR1 and CDR2 are LNHDA and SQIVND (reference sequence). DNA for the CDR3: TGTGCCAGTAGTAAGGACAGTTCGGGGCATTCACCCCTCCACTTT. Translated, it gives CASSKDSSGHSPLHF.

The chain links TRBV12-3 or TRBV12-4 to TRBJ2-5; TRBD2 matches at 8 bases. The length of the CDR3 is 13 residues. V shed 6 bases, J shed 3 bases, and the junction held 3 bases outside the gene matches. CDR3 nucleotides: TGTGCCAGCAGCCGGGGGGGAGAAGAGACCCAGTACTTC. This sequence encodes CASSRGGEETQYF.

The chain has TRBV3-1 (or the pseudogene TRBV3-2) and TRBJ1-2; no clear D. There are 13 residues in the CDR3. The germline V gene has CDR1 LGHDT and CDR2 YNNKEL (reference sequence). Trimming removed 5 bases from V and 8 bases from J, with 15 bases in between. The CDR3 spells CASSSTEGFGYTF. Here the CDR3 DNA reads TGTGCCAGCAGCTCGACCGAGGGTTTCGGCTACACCTTC.

V and J are TRBV6-5 and TRBJ1-2; 9 bases map to TRBD1. This CDR3 has 13 residues. Per germline, CDR1 MNHEY and CDR2 SVGAGI. V lost 6 bases and J lost 3; bases outside the gene matches: 2. CDR3 in DNA: TGTGCCAGCAGGACAGGGGGTGACTATGGCTACACCTTC. Its translation is CASRTGGDYGYTF.

DNA for the CDR3: TGTGCCAGCAGCTTGGCGGCGGACTCCTACAATGAGCAGTTCTTC. Amino acid sequence: CASSLAADSYNEQFF. The chain links TRBV5-4 to TRBJ2-1; no clear D. CDR3 length: 15 residues. CDR1 and CDR2 (germline): SGHNT, YYREEE (reference sequence). V was clipped by 0 bases and J by 0 bases, with 7 bases between them.

With regard to this clone: The sample has other DNA sequences that encode this CDR3 too. The chain joins TRBV19 to TRBJ1-5; TRBD1 matches at 8 bases. Germline V gene data show CDR1 as LNHDA and CDR2 as SQIVND (reference sequence). After removal of 7 bases from V and 2 bases from J, the junction contained 4 bases not matched to a gene. The CDR3 totals 14 residues. The CDR3 nucleotides read TGTGCCAGTACTGGGACAGGAGGCAATCAGCCCCAGCATTTT. Translated, it gives CASTGTGGNQPQHF. Full variable domain (outside the CDR3, taken from reference TRBV19 and TRBJ1-5): DGGITQSPKYLFRKEGQNVTLSCEQNLNHDAMYWYRQDPGQGLRLIYYSQIVNDFQKGDIAEGYSVSREKKESFPLTVTSAQKNPTAFYLCASTGTGGNQPQHFGDGTRLSIL.

The J gene is TRBJ2-2, the V gene TRBV2, with 8 bases identical to TRBD2. The germline CDR1 and CDR2 sequences are SNHLY and FYNNEI. J lost 3 bases, V lost 7 bases, and 4 bases had no gene match. The CDR3 totals 14 residues. CDR3 sequence (DNA): TGTGCCAGCACGGGGGGGGAATACACCGGGGAGCTGTTTTTT. It codes for CASTGGEYTGELFF.

This clone was recorded once. The rearrangement links TRBV18 to TRBJ2-1; D remains ambiguous. The germline V gene encodes CDR1 KGHSH and CDR2 LQKENI. Between the trimmed V and J ends, which lost 4 bases and 5 bases, there was a span of 9 bases. This CDR3 region has 13 residues. The CDR3: CASSRAADNEQFF. The CDR3 region has the DNA TGTGCCAGCTCACGGGCAGCCGACAATGAGCAGTTCTTC.

This clone appeared a single time. The rearrangement links TRBV5-4 to TRBJ2-5; 13 bases map to TRBD2. Germline-derived CDR1 and CDR2 are SGHNT and YYREEE (reference sequence). The CDR3 has 15 residues. V trimming: 4 bases; J trimming: 5 bases; junction bases outside the gene matches: 5. The DNA for the CDR3 is TGTGCCAGCAGCCGGACTAGCGGGGGCCTGGAGACCCAGTACTTC. The encoded protein is CASSRTSGGLETQYF.

The chain has TRBV19 and TRBJ1-5, with D maybe TRBD1 (5 bases). The CDR3 has 14 residues. The germline CDR1 and CDR2 sequences are LNHDA and SQIVND (reference sequence). V lost 7 bases to trimming and J lost 9 bases, with 19 bases between them. CDR3 coding DNA: TGTGCCAGTACCACCGGACAATCAAATGGGCCCCAGCATTTT. This sequence encodes CASTTGQSNGPQHF.

The CDR3 region is CASSPSLQGIGYTF. In DNA, the CDR3 is TGTGCCAGCAGCCCATCCCTGCAGGGGATTGGCTACACCTTC. The chain has TRBV7-9 and TRBJ1-2; TRBD1 might be the D (6 bases). V lost 5 bases and J lost 7, with 17 bases in between. Germline CDR1 SEHNR, CDR2 FQNEAQ (reference sequence). This CDR3 has 14 residues.

J is TRBJ1-2 and V is TRBV6-6; 9 bases line up with TRBD1. V was clipped by 4 bases and J by 8 bases; unmatched bases: 8. The CDR3 has 14 amino acids. The germline CDR1 and CDR2 sequences are MNHNY and SVGAGI (reference sequence). The CDR3 nucleotides are TGTGCCAGCAGTTCGCAACAGGGGGCTGACGGCTACACCTTC. This sequence encodes CASSSQQGADGYTF.

This chain links TRBV4-2 with TRBJ2-7; 7 nucleotides line up with TRBD1. This CDR3 comprises 15 residues. V was pared by 4 bases and J by 4 bases, with 10 bases of the junction left unmatched. Germline V lookup: CDR1 LGHNA, CDR2 YNFKEQ. The CDR3 sequence: CASSLSQRGLYEQYF. The CDR3 DNA is TGTGCCAGCAGCCTTTCACAGAGGGGGCTTTACGAGCAGTACTTC.

The count of this clone is one. The CDR3 bases are TGTGCCAGCAGTTTAAGCGGGGGGCGAGCTTTCTTT. Translating it yields CASSLSGGRAFF. The J gene is TRBJ1-1, the V gene TRBV12-3 or TRBV12-4; D possibly corresponds to TRBD1 (6 bases). The CDR3 sequence is 12 residues long. The germline V and J ends were trimmed by 2 bases and 10 bases, with 11 bases remaining between them.